This TCR beta chain was sequenced for a study of blood T cell repertoires in COVID-19. In germline, CDR1 is SGDLS, CDR2 YYNGEE. V dropped 0 bases and J dropped 4 bases, with 10 bases sitting between them. This CDR3 is 14 amino acids long. Only in-frame clones appear in the TCRdb table, and some are missing; sequencing was by immunoSEQ multiplex PCR. The sample holds roughly 170,000 clones; around 85% are singletons and the top ten take about 1.2%. This sequence originates from a man in his sixties who had recovered from COVID-19. The sequenced sample consisted of peripheral blood. The chain uses TRBV9 and TRBJ1-2; D unresolved. The CDR3 DNA sequence: TGTGCCAGCAGCGTAGGAGGGATCTCCTATGGCTACACCTTC. It specifies CASSVGGISYGYTF.